This passage covers 9 T cell receptor beta chains from one sample sequenced in a study of CD8 T cells in ankylosing spondylitis. TCRdb redid the calling of the 5' RACE reads with MiXCR, one entry per CDR3 protein. The sample lists around 210,000 distinct CDR3 sequences, approximately 8% occurring once. Sequenced material: blood, either unsorted or a sorted T cell fraction (not recorded which). The receptors were gathered from a female donor with ankylosing spondylitis or in good health (not recorded which).

This clonotype was recorded at least ten times. J is TRBJ2-5 and V is TRBV20-1, with D perhaps matching TRBD1 or TRBD2 (5 bases each). V lost 3 bases and J 3 bases, leaving 14 bases between the germline ends. Germline CDR1 is DFQATT and CDR2 is SNEGSKA (reference sequence). This CDR3 contains 14 residues. CDR3 bases: TGCAGTGCTAGGGGGGTCGGGCGGGAAGAGACCCAGTACTTC. Its protein is CSARGVGREETQYF.

This clonotype was counted ten times or more. The CDR3 bases are TGTGCCAGCAGCTCTATAGCCACCTCTTTGGACGAGCAGTACTTC. Amino acids: CASSSIATSLDEQYF. The rearrangement joins TRBV7-9 to TRBJ2-7; D remains ambiguous. Per germline, CDR1 SEHNR and CDR2 FQNEAQ (reference sequence). The length of the CDR3 is 15 residues. V lost 4 bases, J lost 5 bases, and 18 bases lay in between.

The chain links TRBV20-1 to TRBJ1-1; TRBD1 is a possible D gene (6 bases). This CDR3 has 14 amino acids. The V end lost 5 bases, the J end lost 4 bases, and 17 bases lay between the germline ends. Germline V gene lookup returns CDR1 DFQATT and CDR2 SNEGSKA (reference sequence). This chain's CDR3 is CSALARQVGTEAFF. The CDR3, as DNA: TGCAGTGCTTTAGCCAGACAGGTCGGCACTGAAGCTTTCTTT.

This clonotype was counted many times. The V gene is TRBV20-1, the J gene TRBJ2-1; 7 bases are shared with TRBD2. V shed 6 bases, J shed 6 bases, and the junction held 8 bases outside the gene matches. Germline V gene sequence: CDR1 DFQATT, CDR2 SNEGSKA (reference sequence). CDR3 size: 13 residues. CDR3 nucleotide sequence: TGCAGTGCCCCGGCGGGGAGGGCCAATGAGCAGTTCTTC. It is translated as CSAPAGRANEQFF.

This chain joins TRBV7-9 and TRBJ2-7, with TRBD1 matching over 9 bases. The J segment lost 4 bases and the V segment lost 7 bases, leaving 2 bases of the junction unmatched. The CDR3 is made up of 12 amino acids. Germline CDR1 SEHNR, CDR2 FQNEAQ (reference sequence). The DNA of the CDR3 is TGTGCCAGCAACGGACAGGGGTACGAGCAGTACTTC. Protein product: CASNGQGYEQYF.

This clonotype was counted at least ten times. The J gene is TRBJ1-1, the V gene TRBV28; D ambiguous. The CDR3 has 15 residues. The V gene's germline CDR1 is MDHEN and CDR2 SYDVKM. Trimming removed 6 bases from V and 1 base from J, with 15 bases in between. The CDR3 DNA is TGTGCCAGCAGCTTGAAGGGAGGAGGGAACACTGAAGCTTTCTTT. Translated: CASSLKGGGNTEAFF.

This clonotype was counted many times. V and J are TRBV10-3 and TRBJ2-3; a possible D gene is TRBD1 (6 bases). The V and J ends lost 4 bases and 5 bases respectively, with 19 bases between them. Looked up from germline, CDR1 is ENHRY and CDR2 is SYGVKD. The CDR3 has 16 residues. CDR3 bases: TGTGCCATCAGTGGTACCACAGGGCTTGGAGTAGATACGCAGTATTTT. Its protein product is CAISGTTGLGVDTQYF.

The chain employs TRBV7-2 and TRBJ1-2; TRBD1 matches at 7 bases. Germline V gene sequence: CDR1 SGHTA, CDR2 FQGNSA. CDR3 length: 15 residues. Trimming cost V 0 bases and J 7 bases; bases outside gene matches: 8. The CDR3, as DNA: TGTGCCAGCAGCTTAGCGAGGGGCAGGGGGGGTGGCTACACCTTC. Translation: CASSLARGRGGGYTF.

This clonotype came up many times. The chain employs TRBV29-1 and TRBJ1-1; D is ambiguous. This CDR3 spans 11 amino acids. V was clipped by 4 bases and J by 5 bases, with 8 bases between them. Germline CDR1 SQVTM, CDR2 ANQGSEA. CDR3 DNA: TGCAGCGTTGCGGGGTCGACTGAAGCTTTCTTT. This gives the protein CSVAGSTEAFF.